A selection of T cell receptor beta chains follows, all from one sample in a study of B cell selection in AIRE deficiency. Method: immunoSEQ multiplex PCR; TCRdb's copy keeps in-frame clones and lacks some. This sample has around 19,000 clones, with more than 95% found just once. Sequenced material: conventional CD4+ T cells sorted from PBMCs. These receptors came from a human donor with AIRE deficiency. Each CDR3 is given with its conserved first and last residue. Each record gives: V gene, D gene, J gene, clone size, CDR3 protein, CDR3 DNA. A D gene is named only where the DNA matches it firmly. Clone size, where shown, is once, few, many, or a class for clones that have expanded.

>TRBV9|TRBD2|TRBJ2-5|NA
CASSVGAGGYRGETQYF
TGTGCCAGCAGCGTAGGAGCGGGAGGCTATCGGGGAGAGACCCAGTACTTC
>TRBV11-1|NA|TRBJ2-7|NA
CASSRGQDYEQYF
TGTGCCAGCAGCCGGGGACAAGACTACGAGCAGTACTTC
>TRBV5-1|TRBD1|TRBJ1-4|NA
CASSSGQVPNEKLFF
TGCGCCAGCAGCTCCGGACAGGTTCCAAATGAAAAACTGTTTTTT
>TRBV7-8|NA|TRBJ2-1|once
CASSPRTANEQFF
TGTGCCAGCAGCCCGAGGACGGCAAATGAGCAGTTCTTC
>TRBV7-9|NA|TRBJ1-1|NA
CASSSWTDLPEAFF
TGTGCCAGCAGCTCCTGGACAGATCTACCTGAAGCTTTCTTT
>TRBV18|TRBD2|TRBJ2-3|NA
CASSPFPRLAGGGTDTQYF
TGTGCCAGCTCACCATTCCCCCGACTAGCGGGAGGTGGCACAGATACGCAGTATTTT
>TRBV5-4|NA|TRBJ1-2|NA
CASSLVLQSYGYTF
TGTGCCAGCAGCTTGGTTCTACAGAGCTATGGCTACACCTTC
>TRBV6-5|NA|TRBJ1-5|NA
CASSYSWDQPQHF
TGTGCCAGCAGTTACTCGTGGGATCAGCCCCAGCATTTT
>TRBV4-3|NA|TRBJ2-1|once
CASSQDYNEQFF
TGCGCCAGCAGCCAAGATTACAATGAGCAGTTCTTC
>TRBV7-3|TRBD2|TRBJ2-3|NA
CASSARLAGNTDTQYF
TGTGCCAGCAGCGCCCGACTAGCGGGGAACACAGATACGCAGTATTTT
>TRBV7-2|TRBD1|TRBJ2-7|NA
CASSGRDSSREQYF
TGTGCCAGCAGCGGTCGGGACAGCTCACGGGAGCAGTACTTC
>TRBV7-3|TRBD2|TRBJ2-1|NA
CASSHIGAGEFYNEQFF
TGTGCCAGCAGCCACATTGGAGCGGGGGAGTTCTACAATGAGCAGTTCTTC
>TRBV6-5|NA|TRBJ1-2|NA
CASSYGSYPNYGYTF
TGTGCCAGCAGTTATGGCAGTTACCCTAACTATGGCTACACCTTC
>TRBV7-9|NA|TRBJ2-7|NA
CASSSTGGSYEQYF
TGTGCCAGCAGCTCTACCGGTGGCTCCTACGAGCAGTACTTC
>TRBV27|NA|TRBJ1-4|NA
CASSSRNEKLFF
TGTGCCAGCAGTTCCAGGAATGAAAAACTGTTTTTT
>TRBV6-5|NA|TRBJ2-5|NA
CASSYSNLQETQYF
TGTGCCAGCAGTTACTCGAACCTTCAAGAGACCCAGTACTTC
>TRBV7-8|TRBD2|TRBJ2-7|NA
CASSFGRLAGAKSSYEQYF
TGTGCCAGCAGCTTCGGGCGACTAGCGGGGGCCAAGAGCTCCTACGAGCAGTACTTC
>TRBV7-2|NA|TRBJ2-7|NA
CASSLQGGYEQYF
TGTGCCAGCAGCTTGCAGGGCGGCTACGAGCAGTACTTC
>TRBV19|NA|TRBJ1-5|NA
CASRVGQFNQPQHF
TGTGCCAGTAGAGTTGGGCAGTTCAATCAGCCCCAGCATTTT
>TRBV6-1|NA|TRBJ2-2|NA
CASSELRGRFIGELFF
TGTGCCAGCAGTGAACTCCGGGGGCGTTTTATAGGGGAGCTGTTTTTT
>TRBV4-2|TRBD1|TRBJ1-4|NA
CASSQGGTAFSEKLFF
TGTGCCAGCAGCCAAGGCGGGACAGCCTTTTCTGAAAAACTGTTTTTT
>TRBV6-5|NA|TRBJ2-7|NA
CASRRGSEQYF
TGTGCCAGCAGGCGGGGCTCCGAGCAGTACTTC
>TRBV4-1|NA|TRBJ1-3|NA
CASSRQTTGPSGNTIYF
TGCGCCAGCAGTCGTCAAACTACAGGGCCCTCTGGAAACACCATATATTTT
>TRBV11-1|NA|TRBJ1-1|NA
CASSSQLRGLTRRTEAFF
TGTGCCAGCAGCTCGCAACTCAGGGGCCTAACGCGGAGGACTGAAGCTTTCTTT
>TRBV5-6|NA|TRBJ1-6|NA
CASTMHFSYNSPLHF
TGTGCCAGCACCATGCACTTCTCCTATAATTCACCCCTCCACTTT
>TRBV28|NA|TRBJ1-5|NA
CASKVSNQPQHF
TGTGCCAGCAAGGTTAGCAATCAGCCCCAGCATTTT
>TRBV6-5|NA|TRBJ1-5|NA
CASRRERGDQPQHF
TGTGCCAGCCGAAGGGAGCGCGGGGATCAGCCCCAGCATTTT
>TRBV7-2|TRBD1|TRBJ1-6|NA
CASSPGTAPLQFHF
TGTGCCAGCAGCCCCGGGACAGCTCCACTACAATTCCACTTT
>TRBV2|TRBD2|TRBJ2-5|NA
CASSESLAGVETQYF
TGTGCCAGCAGTGAATCACTAGCGGGAGTGGAGACCCAGTACTTC
>TRBV6-6|TRBD2|TRBJ2-7|NA
CASSYRAGGPDEQYF
TGTGCCAGCAGTTACAGAGCGGGAGGGCCGGACGAGCAGTACTTC
>TRBV20-1|NA|TRBJ2-7|NA
CSASRDTEQYF
TGCAGTGCTAGCCGGGACACCGAGCAGTACTTC
>TRBV30|TRBD1|TRBJ2-6|NA
CAWTDRAYSGANVLTF
TGTGCCTGGACCGACAGGGCCTACTCTGGGGCCAACGTCCTGACTTTC
>TRBV10-3|TRBD2|TRBJ2-7|once
CAISRLAGGNYEQYF
TGTGCCATCTCTCGACTAGCGGGAGGGAACTACGAGCAGTACTTC